These 15 T cell receptor beta chains came from one sample sequenced in a study of control samples from healthy donors and cancer patients (dated by TCRdb to the early 2020s). The receptor library was made with the immunoSEQ multiplex PCR assay. Drawn from immuneACCESS, this table holds only the in-frame rearrangements with V and J called that TCRdb kept. Clones are partly lost; checked studies trace under half to an unresolved V gene and leave the rest unexplained. In all, the sample holds 90,000 to 100,000 clones, and over 60% of those were seen once. The ten biggest clones cover approximately 10% of the sample. The sample taken for sequencing was blood. These receptors all stem from a young woman in good health.

The gene calls are TRBV11-2 and TRBJ1-2; D is uncertain. Germline loops: CDR1 SGHAT, CDR2 FQNNGV. Trimming took 1 base from V and 1 from J, leaving 7 bases between them. The CDR3 is 14 residues long. CDR3 sequence: CASSLGLDNYGYTF. In nucleotides, the CDR3 is TGTGCCAGCAGCTTAGGATTGGATAACTATGGCTACACCTTC. Full variable domain (remainder filled in from reference TRBV11-2 and TRBJ1-2): EAGVAQSPRYKIIEKRQSVAFWCNPISGHATLYWYQQILGQGPKLLIQFQNNGVVDDSQLPKDRFSAERLKGVDSTLKIQPAKLEDSAVYLCASSLGLDNYGYTFGSGTRLTVV.

CDR3 in DNA: TGTGCCAGCAGTGCTTCCGATCCCTTCTCCGAGACTGGACCCTACGAGCAGTACTTC. It is translated as CASSASDPFSETGPYEQYF. The V and J genes are TRBV6-1 and TRBJ2-7; D is unresolved. Trimming took 4 bases from V and 2 from J, leaving 27 bases between them. CDR3 length equals 19 residues. Germline CDR1 MNHNS, CDR2 SASEGT.

This clone was picked up a small number of times. An end of the junction differs from the germline gene, which may be a read error. The V and J genes are TRBV7-7 and TRBJ2-1; D possibly corresponds to TRBD2 (6 bases). Germline lookup yields CDR1 SSHAT and CDR2 FNYEAQ (reference sequence). The CDR3 consists of 13 residues. The CDR3 loop is CASSAGTDNEQFF. In nucleotides, the CDR3 is TGTGCTAGCAGCGCGGGGACGGACAATGAGCAGTTCTTC.

This chain uses TRBV5-4 with TRBJ2-3; TRBD1 is a possible D gene (6 bases). The germline V gene encodes CDR1 SGHNT and CDR2 YYREEE (reference sequence). With 4 bases removed from V and 3 bases from J, the gap between germline ends came to 12 bases. CDR3 length: 14 residues. The CDR3 sequence is CASSLQGGTDTQYF. CDR3 bases: TGTGCCAGCAGCCTACAGGGCGGGACAGATACGCAGTATTTT. The variable domain in full, completed from reference TRBV5-4 and TRBJ2-3, reads ETGVTQSPTHLIKTRGQQVTLRCSSQSGHNTVSWYQQALGQGPQFIFQYYREEENGRGNFPPRFSGLQFPNYSSELNVNALELDDSALYLCASSLQGGTDTQYFGPGTRLTVL.

This chain uses TRBV30 with TRBJ1-2; the D gene is possibly TRBD1 (6 bases). Trimming removed 4 bases from V and 6 bases from J, with 12 bases in between. Per the germline V gene, CDR1 is GTSNPN and CDR2 is SVGIG (reference sequence). The CDR3 has 12 amino acids. The CDR3 DNA is TGTGCCTGGACGGGGGGCCCTCATGGCTACACCTTC. Its protein product is CAWTGGPHGYTF.

V and J are TRBV19 and TRBJ1-5; TRBD1 matches 9 bases. The length of the CDR3 is 16 residues. In germline, CDR1 is LNHDA, CDR2 SQIVND (reference sequence). Germline trimming cut 7 bases from V and 6 bases from J; bases unmatched to any gene: 13. The chain's CDR3 is CASTSLIYRGPQPQHF. CDR3 bases: TGTGCCAGTACCTCCCTTATCTACAGGGGGCCTCAGCCCCAGCATTTT.

The V and J genes are TRBV5-6 and TRBJ2-7, with 13 bases lining up with TRBD2. Germline values: CDR1 SGHDT, CDR2 YYEEEE. The CDR3 has 15 residues. Trimming removed 4 bases from V and 3 bases from J; junction bases left unmatched: 4. CDR3 bases: TGTGCCAGCAGCCGCGGACTAGCGGGGGACTACGAGCAGTACTTC. Its translation is CASSRGLAGDYEQYF.

This clone has just one count. The rearrangement links TRBV1 to TRBJ2-5; TRBD1, the table's D call, lacks a check against the DNA. TRBV1 is described as a pseudogene. The CDR3 spans 16 residues. The CDR3 nucleotides are TGCACCAGCAGCCAATGCGTAAGGGGGCGGTGTGAGACCCAGTACTTC. Amino acid sequence: CTSSQCVRGRCETQYF.

This clone was counted once. The chain has TRBV6-2 or TRBV6-3 and TRBJ2-3; 9 nucleotides agree with TRBD2. The trim removed 6 bases at V and 0 bases at J, leaving 4 bases unmatched. CDR3 length: 15 residues. Germline assignment: CDR1 MNHEY and CDR2 SVGEGT. The CDR3 sequence is CASSTSGGSTDTQYF. Here the CDR3 DNA reads TGTGCCAGCAGCACAAGCGGGGGGAGCACAGATACGCAGTATTTT.

The chain recombines TRBV6-5 with TRBJ1-5; no clear D gene. CDR3 length: 13 amino acids. Germline CDR1 and CDR2: MNHEY and SVGAGI. V was shortened by 0 bases and J by 3 bases, with 3 bases between the two germline ends. DNA for the CDR3: TGTGCCAGCAGTTACTCACACAATCAGCCCCAGCATTTT. It yields the protein CASSYSHNQPQHF.

This clone was seen once. The chain recombines TRBV7-7 with TRBJ2-5; maybe TRBD2 (7 bases). This CDR3 comprises 14 residues. Germline V gives CDR1 SSHAT, CDR2 FNYEAQ (reference sequence). Trimming shortened V by 1 base and J by 6 bases, and 12 bases separated the two germline ends. CDR3: CASSLGAGAKTQYF. In nucleotides, the CDR3 is TGTGCCAGCAGCTTAGGTGCGGGGGCAAAGACCCAGTACTTC. Filled out from reference TRBV7-7 and TRBJ2-5, the complete variable domain reads GAGVSQSPRYKVTKRGQDVTLRCDPISSHATLYWYQQALGQGPEFLTYFNYEAQPDKSGLPSDRFSAERPEGSISTLTIQRTEQRDSAMYRCASSLGAGAKTQYFGPGTRLLVL.

As regards this clone: Without the conserved terminal phenylalanine or tryptophan, this CDR3 likely stems from a read error. Because the CDR3's place on the DNA is in doubt, the DNA is left out and the CDR3 is given as listed by TCRdb. The gene calls are TRBV27 and TRBJ1-3; the DNA was not compared with TRBD1, the D call given in the table. The germline V gene has CDR1 MNHEY and CDR2 SMNVEV (reference sequence). The CDR3 region is 11 residues in length, termini included. The CDR3 loop reads CASSSPDRFKG.

This chain joins TRBV27 and TRBJ1-2; TRBD1 agrees at 7 bases. CDR3 length equals 15 residues. The V and J ends lost 0 bases and 4 bases, in that order; junction bases with no gene match: 5. In germline, CDR1 is MNHEY, CDR2 SMNVEV (reference sequence). The CDR3 region has the DNA TGTGCCAGCAGTTTATCGGGAGGGGGCCTCTATGGCTACACCTTC. Its protein product is CASSLSGGGLYGYTF.

The chain uses TRBV30 and TRBJ1-6; 7 bases align to TRBD1. J gave up 2 bases and V 2 bases, and 6 bases lay outside the gene matches. The CDR3 is made up of 16 amino acids. The germline V gene encodes CDR1 GTSNPN and CDR2 SVGIG (reference sequence). CDR3 in DNA: TGTGCCTGGAGTATACAGGGGCAAACCTATAATTCACCCCTCCACTTT. This gives the protein CAWSIQGQTYNSPLHF. Full variable domain (missing parts from reference TRBV30 and TRBJ1-6): SQTIHQWPATLVQPVGSPLSLECTVEGTSNPNLYWYRQAAGRGLQLLFYSVGIGQISSEVPQNLSASRPQDRQFILSSKKLLLSDSGFYLCAWSIQGQTYNSPLHFGNGTRLTVT.

The CDR3 DNA reads TGCGCCAGCAGCCAGTCAGGGCTCAGCACAGATACGCAGTATTTT. It is translated as CASSQSGLSTDTQYF. The V call is TRBV4-3, the J call TRBJ2-3; D might be TRBD1 (5 bases). Trimming left V 3 bases short and J 0 bases short, with 10 bases between. The CDR3 runs 15 residues. The germline V gene encodes CDR1 LGHNA and CDR2 YSLEER.